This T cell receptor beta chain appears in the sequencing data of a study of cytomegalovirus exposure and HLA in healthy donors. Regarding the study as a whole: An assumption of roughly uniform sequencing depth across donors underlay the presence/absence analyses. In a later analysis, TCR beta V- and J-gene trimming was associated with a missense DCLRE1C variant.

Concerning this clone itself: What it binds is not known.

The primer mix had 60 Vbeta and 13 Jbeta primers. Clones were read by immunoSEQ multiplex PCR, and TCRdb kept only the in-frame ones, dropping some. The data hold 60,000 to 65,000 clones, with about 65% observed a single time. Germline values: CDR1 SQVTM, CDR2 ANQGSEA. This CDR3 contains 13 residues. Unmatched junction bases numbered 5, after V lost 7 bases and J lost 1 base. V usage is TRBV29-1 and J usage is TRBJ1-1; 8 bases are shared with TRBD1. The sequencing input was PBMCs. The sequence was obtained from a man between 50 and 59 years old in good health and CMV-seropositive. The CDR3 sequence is CSADGQGNTEAFF. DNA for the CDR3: TGCAGCGCTGACGGACAGGGGAACACTGAAGCTTTCTTT.